Here is one T cell receptor (beta chain) with its context. The CDR3 is made up of 14 amino acids. The V end was cut by 5 bases, the J end by 7 bases, with 12 bases between. The germline CDR1 and CDR2 sequences are KGHSH and LQKENI. This sample stems from a study of control samples from healthy donors and cancer patients. The table came from immunoSEQ multiplex PCR; TCRdb's copy has only in-frame clones and leaves some out. The sample gives about 70,000 clones, 84% of which show up once; roughly 28% is in the top ten. This chain connects TRBV18 to TRBJ1-6, with D maybe TRBD1 (6 bases). The sequencing sample was made of blood. This clonotype originated in a man between 45 and 60 years old in good health. CDR3 in DNA: TGTGCCAGCTCATCACAGGGAGGGAATTCACCCCTCCACTTT. This translates into CASSSQGGNSPLHF.